Listed here is a single T cell receptor (beta chain). Its specificity is unknown. The data belong to a study of shared clonotypes between healthy human individuals. The CDR3 has 13 amino acids. The germline V gene has CDR1 SGHRS and CDR2 YFSETQ. V gave up 7 bases and J gave up 6 bases; unmatched junction bases: 10. Donors, healthy HIV-negative adults, lacked recent acute infections or vaccinations. The run depth of the assay was deep. Assay: immunoSEQ multiplex PCR; the TCRdb copy retains only in-frame clones and omits some. The data hold 450,000 to 500,000 clones, with approximately 80% observed a single time. Overall study findings and caveats: Few donors limited the genetic and exposure-history diversity represented.

This clonotype originated in a woman between 35 and 50 years old in good health. Some clones in this sample may be carry-over from other donors' samples. This chain links TRBV5-1 with TRBJ2-7, with 7 bases matching TRBD1. Sequenced sample: PBMCs. CDR3 amino acids: CASGVTGWFEQYF. In nucleotides, the CDR3 is TGCGCCAGCGGGGTGACAGGGTGGTTCGAGCAGTACTTC.